This T cell receptor (beta chain) was captured by sequencing in a study of CD8 T cell repertoires and HIV-1 epitope variants. Study-level background: Twenty-five autologous and known Gag and Nef epitope variant peptides each stimulated T cells separately. Controls were a CMV, EBV and flu pool, Ebola AY9, and no peptide.

Sequenced by immunoSEQ multiplex PCR; TCRdb stores in-frame clones only, minus some. The sample includes about 5,000 clones, roughly 70% of them seen just once. Comment on this clone: Its antigen is still unknown.

Per germline, CDR1 MNHEY and CDR2 SVGAGI. Trimming took 6 bases from V and 0 from J, leaving 6 bases between them. The CDR3 has 13 residues. The rearrangement joins TRBV6-5 to TRBJ1-5; D remains ambiguous. This TCR came from a male donor with HIV. Source material: cultured CD8+ T cells derived from PBMCs. The CDR3 sequence: CASSLNSNQPQHF. CDR3 nucleotides: TGTGCCAGCAGCTTAAATAGCAATCAGCCCCAGCATTTT.